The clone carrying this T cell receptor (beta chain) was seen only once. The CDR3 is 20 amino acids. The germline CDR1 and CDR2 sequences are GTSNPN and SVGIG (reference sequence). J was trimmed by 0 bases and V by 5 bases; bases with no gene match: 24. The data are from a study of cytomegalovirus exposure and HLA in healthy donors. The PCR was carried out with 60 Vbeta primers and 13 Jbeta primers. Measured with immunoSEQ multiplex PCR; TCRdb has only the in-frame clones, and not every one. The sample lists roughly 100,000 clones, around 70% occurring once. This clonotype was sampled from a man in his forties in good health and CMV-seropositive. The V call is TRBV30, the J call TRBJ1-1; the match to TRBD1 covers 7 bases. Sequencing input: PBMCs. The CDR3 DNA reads TGTGCCTGGGGTAGGGGGGACAGCCTACCCGACAAGTCCATGAACACTGAAGCTTTCTTT. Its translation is CAWGRGDSLPDKSMNTEAFF.